This T cell receptor (beta chain) was recorded in a study of technical replicates of blood from a few donors (dated by TCRdb to 2015 to 2018). The CDR3, cysteine through phenylalanine, is 16 amino acids long. Only the CDR3 portion is preserved as DNA: 48 bases, with reading frame beginning at the first base. Based on the germline V gene, the CDR1 and CDR2 sequences are MGHRA and YSYEKL. Germline trimming amounts to 1 base on V and 4 bases on J, with 3 as the count of junction bases outside the gene matches. Remarks on this clone: Its antigen remains undetermined. No base quality information exists; no much larger clone differs at one position.

The library was built by means of the immunoSEQ multiplex PCR assay. TCRdb's version of the immuneACCESS table is confined to in-frame rearrangements and falls short of the full clone set. An unresolved V gene accounts for under half of the shortfall where checked; the remainder is of unknown origin. This sample holds 85,000 to 100,000 clones; around 95% were observed only once. Together, the top ten hold approximately 0.21% of the sample. This receptor was identified in a human donor in good health. The rearranged segments are TRBV4-1 and TRBJ2-3; a stretch of 12 junction bases matches TRBD2. Sequences were obtained from T cells isolated from PBMCs. The bases are TGCGCCAGCAGCCAAGGGAGACTAGCGGGAGCAGATACGCAGTATTTT. It translates to CASSQGRLAGADTQYF.